These T cell receptor beta chains were read from a single sample in a study of blood T cell repertoires in COVID-19. Generated by immunoSEQ multiplex PCR, the TCRdb table keeps only in-frame clones and is missing some. The data show 300,000 to 400,000 clones, roughly 84% seen once. Input material: PBMCs or T cells enriched from blood (not recorded which). Every receptor here comes from a woman between 25 and 40 years old who had recovered from COVID-19. The CDR3 runs from the conserved cysteine through the conserved F or W. Fields, in order: CDR3 DNA, CDR3 protein, J gene, CDR3 length, V gene, D gene, clone size. The D gene is left open where the match is weak. Part of the rows lack a size; the others show once, few, many or a class for expanded clones.

cdr3_nt: TGCGCCAGCGGCCATGAGGGACAGGCGTCCTACGAGCAGTACTTC
cdr3_aa: CASGHEGQASYEQYF
j_call: TRBJ2-7
cdr3_length: 15
v_call: TRBV5-1
d_call: TRBD1
clone_size: .

cdr3_nt: TGTGCCAGCAGTTCCACAGGGACTGGAAACACCATATATTTT
cdr3_aa: CASSSTGTGNTIYF
j_call: TRBJ1-3
cdr3_length: 14
v_call: TRBV28
d_call: .
clone_size: once

cdr3_nt: TGTGCCAGCAGGCGACAGGGCGCTAACTACGAGCAGTACTTC
cdr3_aa: CASRRQGANYEQYF
j_call: TRBJ2-7
cdr3_length: 14
v_call: TRBV3-1/TRBV3-2
d_call: TRBD1
clone_size: .

cdr3_nt: TGTGCCAGCAGCCCTCCGGGACAGGGGGGGAGCTATGGCTACACCTTC
cdr3_aa: CASSPPGQGGSYGYTF
j_call: TRBJ1-2
cdr3_length: 16
v_call: TRBV28
d_call: TRBD1
clone_size: .

cdr3_nt: TGTGCCAGCAGCCCCCATAGAAGATACTCGGGGTATGGCTACACCTTC
cdr3_aa: CASSPHRRYSGYGYTF
j_call: TRBJ1-2
cdr3_length: 16
v_call: TRBV27
d_call: .
clone_size: .

cdr3_nt: TGCGCCAGCGGCCGGGGTAGCGGGGGCCGGCAAGAGACCCAGTACTTC
cdr3_aa: CASGRGSGGRQETQYF
j_call: TRBJ2-5
cdr3_length: 16
v_call: TRBV5-1
d_call: TRBD2
clone_size: .

cdr3_nt: TGTGCCAGCAGTTATAACTCGGGAGACGGAAACACCATATATTTT
cdr3_aa: CASSYNSGDGNTIYF
j_call: TRBJ1-3
cdr3_length: 15
v_call: TRBV28
d_call: .
clone_size: .

cdr3_nt: TGTGCCAGCACCGGAGGGGTTACCGGGGAGCTGTTTTTT
cdr3_aa: CASTGGVTGELFF
j_call: TRBJ2-2
cdr3_length: 13
v_call: TRBV2
d_call: .
clone_size: .

cdr3_nt: TGTGCCAGTAGTCCCTGGATCGACAGGGGGAACACTGAAGCTTTCTTT
cdr3_aa: CASSPWIDRGNTEAFF
j_call: TRBJ1-1
cdr3_length: 16
v_call: TRBV19
d_call: TRBD1
clone_size: .

cdr3_nt: TGTGCCAGCAGTTATTTATACGAGCAGTACTTC
cdr3_aa: CASSYLYEQYF
j_call: TRBJ2-7
cdr3_length: 11
v_call: TRBV12-3/TRBV12-4
d_call: .
clone_size: .

cdr3_nt: TGTGCCAGCCTGGGGACAGGGGGAGGTTTGCTGAACACTGAAGCTTTCTTT
cdr3_aa: CASLGTGGGLLNTEAFF
j_call: TRBJ1-1
cdr3_length: 17
v_call: TRBV2
d_call: TRBD1
clone_size: .

cdr3_nt: TGTGCCAGCAGCCCACGGGGAGGGAGTGAAGCTTTCTTT
cdr3_aa: CASSPRGGSEAFF
j_call: TRBJ1-1
cdr3_length: 13
v_call: TRBV11-2
d_call: .
clone_size: .

cdr3_nt: TGTGCCACCAGCAGAAACAGGGTAATGTTTTCGTCGGCTGAAGCTTTCTTT
cdr3_aa: CATSRNRVMFSSAEAFF
j_call: TRBJ1-1
cdr3_length: 17
v_call: TRBV15
d_call: .
clone_size: once

cdr3_nt: TGTGCCAGTAACAAAGTTGCTTGGGGCGGGAACACTGAAGCTTTCTTT
cdr3_aa: CASNKVAWGGNTEAFF
j_call: TRBJ1-1
cdr3_length: 16
v_call: TRBV19
d_call: .
clone_size: .

cdr3_nt: TGTGCCAGCAGCGACAGGGTTGGAAACACCATATATTTT
cdr3_aa: CASSDRVGNTIYF
j_call: TRBJ1-3
cdr3_length: 13
v_call: TRBV11-3
d_call: TRBD1
clone_size: .

cdr3_nt: TGTGCCAGCAGTGAAAGCGGGGTAGGCACTGAAGCTTTCTTT
cdr3_aa: CASSESGVGTEAFF
j_call: TRBJ1-1
cdr3_length: 14
v_call: TRBV6-1
d_call: .
clone_size: .

cdr3_nt: TGTGCCAGCAACCGGGTCAACAATCAGCCCCAGCATTTT
cdr3_aa: CASNRVNNQPQHF
j_call: TRBJ1-5
cdr3_length: 13
v_call: TRBV2
d_call: .
clone_size: .

cdr3_nt: TGTGCCAGCAGCCAGGAGCCGGGACTAGCGGGGAGAGAGCAGTACTTC
cdr3_aa: CASSQEPGLAGREQYF
j_call: TRBJ2-7
cdr3_length: 16
v_call: TRBV3-1/TRBV3-2
d_call: TRBD2
clone_size: .

cdr3_nt: TGTGCCAGTAGTACAACAGCTTATAATTCACCCCTCCACTTT
cdr3_aa: CASSTTAYNSPLHF
j_call: TRBJ1-6
cdr3_length: 14
v_call: TRBV19
d_call: .
clone_size: .

cdr3_nt: TGCGCCAGCAGCCAAGAGGGCGGGGATGGCTACACCTTC
cdr3_aa: CASSQEGGDGYTF
j_call: TRBJ1-2
cdr3_length: 13
v_call: TRBV4-3
d_call: .
clone_size: .

cdr3_nt: TGTGCCAGCACTTTCCCATCGGGGACAGGGACTTTCTTT
cdr3_aa: CASTFPSGTGTFF
j_call: TRBJ1-1
cdr3_length: 13
v_call: TRBV28
d_call: TRBD1
clone_size: .

cdr3_nt: TGTGCCAGCAGGAGACCGGGACAGAACACTGAAGCTTTCTTT
cdr3_aa: CASRRPGQNTEAFF
j_call: TRBJ1-1
cdr3_length: 14
v_call: TRBV6-5
d_call: .
clone_size: .

cdr3_nt: TGTGCCAGTAGTTCCGGACTAGCGGGGGGGCTTATCGCCGGGGAGCTGTTTTTT
cdr3_aa: CASSSGLAGGLIAGELFF
j_call: TRBJ2-2
cdr3_length: 18
v_call: TRBV19
d_call: TRBD2
clone_size: once

cdr3_nt: TGTGCCAGCACGACTAGCGGAAACACCGGGGAGCTGTTTTTT
cdr3_aa: CASTTSGNTGELFF
j_call: TRBJ2-2
cdr3_length: 14
v_call: TRBV6-5
d_call: TRBD2
clone_size: .

cdr3_nt: TGTGCCAGCAGCCGCGACAGGGGGCCCGGCTACACCTTC
cdr3_aa: CASSRDRGPGYTF
j_call: TRBJ1-2
cdr3_length: 13
v_call: TRBV7-9
d_call: TRBD1
clone_size: .

cdr3_nt: TGTGCCAGCAGCCCCGCCCCGGGACAGGCCTACGAGCAGTACTTC
cdr3_aa: CASSPAPGQAYEQYF
j_call: TRBJ2-7
cdr3_length: 15
v_call: TRBV13
d_call: TRBD1
clone_size: .

cdr3_nt: TGTGCCAGTAGTATCGGGGGTGTCGGGGCCAACGTCCTGACTTTC
cdr3_aa: CASSIGGVGANVLTF
j_call: TRBJ2-6
cdr3_length: 15
v_call: TRBV19
d_call: .
clone_size: .

cdr3_nt: TGTGCCAGCCGACAGGGCTACGACGAGCAGTACTTC
cdr3_aa: CASRQGYDEQYF
j_call: TRBJ2-7
cdr3_length: 12
v_call: TRBV2
d_call: TRBD1
clone_size: .

cdr3_nt: TGTGCCAGCAGTTTATCGGCCGGGACACCTTTGGGCTACACCTTC
cdr3_aa: CASSLSAGTPLGYTF
j_call: TRBJ1-2
cdr3_length: 15
v_call: TRBV28
d_call: .
clone_size: .

cdr3_nt: TGTGCCATCAGCCCGGGACAGGGTGAGGGCACAGATACGCAGTATTTT
cdr3_aa: CAISPGQGEGTDTQYF
j_call: TRBJ2-3
cdr3_length: 16
v_call: TRBV10-3
d_call: TRBD1
clone_size: .

cdr3_nt: TGTGCCAGCAGCCCCGCTGACGGGGAGTGGAATTCACCCCTCCACTTT
cdr3_aa: CASSPADGEWNSPLHF
j_call: TRBJ1-6
cdr3_length: 16
v_call: TRBV9
d_call: .
clone_size: .

cdr3_nt: TGTGCCAGCTCAATGGGAGGGGAAGCCGGTTCACCCCTCCACTTT
cdr3_aa: CASSMGGEAGSPLHF
j_call: TRBJ1-6
cdr3_length: 15
v_call: TRBV18
d_call: .
clone_size: .

cdr3_nt: TGTGCCAGTAGTATCACACCCGGGACAGGGACGGAGACCCAGTACTTC
cdr3_aa: CASSITPGTGTETQYF
j_call: TRBJ2-5
cdr3_length: 16
v_call: TRBV19
d_call: TRBD1
clone_size: .

cdr3_nt: TGTGCCAGCCGGGGGGGAGAGCAGTTCTTC
cdr3_aa: CASRGGEQFF
j_call: TRBJ2-1
cdr3_length: 10
v_call: TRBV27
d_call: TRBD2
clone_size: .

cdr3_nt: TGCGCCAGCAGCCCAGGGACAGGGAGGCCCGGGGAGCTGTTTTTT
cdr3_aa: CASSPGTGRPGELFF
j_call: TRBJ2-2
cdr3_length: 15
v_call: TRBV5-1
d_call: TRBD1
clone_size: .

cdr3_nt: TGTGCCAGCAGTCCCGCCGGTATAGGGGCGAACACCGGGGAGCTGTTTTTT
cdr3_aa: CASSPAGIGANTGELFF
j_call: TRBJ2-2
cdr3_length: 17
v_call: TRBV6-6
d_call: .
clone_size: .

cdr3_nt: TGTGCCAGCAGTTACATCGGGGACACTGTCTACGAGCAGTACTTC
cdr3_aa: CASSYIGDTVYEQYF
j_call: TRBJ2-7
cdr3_length: 15
v_call: TRBV6-2/TRBV6-3
d_call: .
clone_size: .

cdr3_nt: TGCGCCAGCAGCCTCTCCCCTCAACAGGGGAACACTGAAGCTTTCTTT
cdr3_aa: CASSLSPQQGNTEAFF
j_call: TRBJ1-1
cdr3_length: 16
v_call: TRBV5-1
d_call: .
clone_size: .

cdr3_nt: TGTGCCAGTAGTCTCGGACAGAGGGATGGCTACACCTTC
cdr3_aa: CASSLGQRDGYTF
j_call: TRBJ1-2
cdr3_length: 13
v_call: TRBV19
d_call: .
clone_size: once

cdr3_nt: TGTGCCAGCAGCCAAGATCAAGTAGGAGGGAAGCCCCAGCATTTT
cdr3_aa: CASSQDQVGGKPQHF
j_call: TRBJ1-5
cdr3_length: 15
v_call: TRBV3-1/TRBV3-2
d_call: .
clone_size: .

cdr3_nt: TGTGCCAGCAGTTTAGAAGCTAGGTTAAAGTACTTC
cdr3_aa: CASSLEARLKYF
j_call: TRBJ2-7
cdr3_length: 12
v_call: TRBV12-3/TRBV12-4
d_call: .
clone_size: .

cdr3_nt: TGTGCCAGCAGCGCGGACCCTGGGGGGAGTGAAAAACTGTTTTTT
cdr3_aa: CASSADPGGSEKLFF
j_call: TRBJ1-4
cdr3_length: 15
v_call: TRBV7-9
d_call: .
clone_size: once

cdr3_nt: TGTGCCAGCAGATACGACAGGGGGATGTTGGCCTATAATTCACCCCTCCACTTT
cdr3_aa: CASRYDRGMLAYNSPLHF
j_call: TRBJ1-6
cdr3_length: 18
v_call: TRBV2
d_call: TRBD1
clone_size: .

cdr3_nt: TGTGCCAGCCTCACCCGGTGGGGACAGTGGACTGAAGCTTTCTTT
cdr3_aa: CASLTRWGQWTEAFF
j_call: TRBJ1-1
cdr3_length: 15
v_call: TRBV19
d_call: TRBD1
clone_size: once

cdr3_nt: TGTGCCAGCAGCCTATCCCCCAGGGGGAATGGAAACACCATATATTTT
cdr3_aa: CASSLSPRGNGNTIYF
j_call: TRBJ1-3
cdr3_length: 16
v_call: TRBV3-1/TRBV3-2
d_call: TRBD1
clone_size: once

cdr3_nt: TGTGCCAGCAGCTCGGGGGCAACTAATGAAAAACTGTTTTTT
cdr3_aa: CASSSGATNEKLFF
j_call: TRBJ1-4
cdr3_length: 14
v_call: TRBV5-4
d_call: .
clone_size: .

cdr3_nt: TGTGCCAGCAGCCCGGGGGTGGCAGGGATCTATGGCTACACCTTC
cdr3_aa: CASSPGVAGIYGYTF
j_call: TRBJ1-2
cdr3_length: 15
v_call: TRBV7-9
d_call: .
clone_size: .

cdr3_nt: TGCGCCAGCAGCTGGGGACTTGGACCGGGGAACACTGAAGCTTTCTTT
cdr3_aa: CASSWGLGPGNTEAFF
j_call: TRBJ1-1
cdr3_length: 16
v_call: TRBV5-1
d_call: .
clone_size: .

cdr3_nt: TGCGCCAGCAGCCCCCGCAGGTTGTGGGACAGGGGGGACTATGGCTACACCTTC
cdr3_aa: CASSPRRLWDRGDYGYTF
j_call: TRBJ1-2
cdr3_length: 18
v_call: TRBV4-1
d_call: TRBD1
clone_size: .